This TCR beta chain is drawn from a study of blood T cell repertoires in COVID-19. The data were produced by immunoSEQ multiplex PCR, yet TCRdb's version contains in-frame clones alone and is incomplete. Here the sample spans around 130,000 clones, around nine tenths being singletons. CDR1 is SGHNT, CDR2 YYREEE, per germline (reference sequence). The CDR3 totals 18 residues. V dropped 4 bases and J dropped 7; count of bases not matched to a gene: 17. Sequencing input: peripheral blood. The sequence came from a woman in her forties or fifties with acute or convalescent COVID-19. This chain links TRBV5-4 with TRBJ1-4, with 9 bases that match TRBD1. In nucleotides, the CDR3 is TGTGCCAGCAGCGCATCCGGGACAGGGCATGGGATAGGTGAAAAACTGTTTTTT. Amino acids: CASSASGTGHGIGEKLFF.